The 16 T cell receptor beta chains listed next were all sequenced from one sample in a study of T cell responses to AZD1222 COVID-19 vaccine. Here immunoSEQ multiplex PCR was the method, and the copy in TCRdb shows in-frame clones only, minus some. In the table there are about 100,000 clones, 90% of which are singletons. The sequenced sample was peripheral blood, obtained on day 0 of AZD1222 vaccination. These receptors were taken from an adult in good health.

V usage is TRBV30 and J usage is TRBJ1-6; perhaps TRBD1 as D (5 bases). Germline V CDR1 and CDR2: GTSNPN, SVGIG (reference sequence). The CDR3 is made up of 12 amino acids. V was cut by 2 bases and J by 14 bases, with 13 bases left in between. The DNA for the CDR3 is TGTGCCTGGAGTTATCAGGGAGACTCCCTCCACTTT. Translating gives CAWSYQGDSLHF.

This chain joins TRBV19 and TRBJ1-2, with 11 bases fitting TRBD1. The CDR3 length is 15 residues. The germline gives CDR1 LNHDA, CDR2 SQIVND (reference sequence). V lost 3 bases and J lost 4; bases outside the gene matches: 4. The CDR3 nucleotides read TGTGCCAGTAGTATTAGCGGGACAGGGGGCTATGGCTACACCTTC. Its translation: CASSISGTGGYGYTF.

The chain has TRBV20-1 and TRBJ2-7; D might be TRBD1 (5 bases). The germline V gene has CDR1 DFQATT and CDR2 SNEGSKA (reference sequence). The CDR3 loop spans 11 amino acids. Between the trimmed V and J ends, which lost 4 bases and 3 bases, there was a span of 7 bases. CDR3 nucleotides: TGCAGTGCTACAACAGGCTACGAGCAGTACTTC. This sequence encodes CSATTGYEQYF.

The J gene is TRBJ1-4, the V gene TRBV3-1 (or the pseudogene TRBV3-2); tentative D call: TRBD1 (5 bases). The V end lost 4 bases, the J end lost 7 bases, and 16 bases lay between the germline ends. This CDR3 has 15 residues. Germline V gene lookup returns CDR1 LGHDT and CDR2 YNNKEL (reference sequence). CDR3 bases: TGTGCCAGCAGCCCCGTCGGGGCGGGCGGTGAAAAACTGTTTTTT. Its translation: CASSPVGAGGEKLFF.

The DNA for the CDR3 is TGTGCCAGCAGTTATCGGCAGAGGGTCAACACCGGGGAGCTGTTTTTT. Protein sequence: CASSYRQRVNTGELFF. This rearrangement joins TRBV6-2 or TRBV6-3 to TRBJ2-2; maybe TRBD2 (5 bases). The CDR3 length is 16 residues. The ends were cut back, 3 bases at V and 2 bases at J, with 13 bases in the middle. Per germline, CDR1 MNHEY and CDR2 SVGEGT.

This clone was seen once. CDR3 sequence reads: CASSQDARGGQPQHF. CDR3 coding DNA: TGTGCCAGCAGCCAAGATGCCAGGGGAGGACAGCCCCAGCATTTT. The chain carries TRBV3-1 (or the pseudogene TRBV3-2) and TRBJ1-5; possibly TRBD1 for D (6 bases). Germline CDR1 LGHDT, CDR2 YNNKEL (reference sequence). Between the trimmed V and J ends, which lost 0 bases and 7 bases, there was a span of 13 bases. The CDR3 runs to 15 residues.

The rearrangement joins TRBV21-1 to TRBJ1-3. TRBV21-1 is termed a pseudogene. The CDR3 runs 17 residues. This CDR3 reads CASTLLSWGAGGNTIYF. The CDR3 DNA follows: TGTGCCAGCACCCTTTTATCATGGGGGGCTGGTGGAAACACCATATATTTT.

This sequence joins TRBV28 and TRBJ1-2; D ambiguous. Germline lookup yields CDR1 MDHEN and CDR2 SYDVKM. Trimming stripped 8 bases from V and 6 bases from J, with 13 bases between. CDR3 length equals 12 residues. The CDR3 coding sequence is TGTGCCAGCGGGTACGTAGAAGATGGCTACACCTTC. It specifies CASGYVEDGYTF.

The chain joins TRBV24-1 to TRBJ2-2; 8 nucleotides align to TRBD1. The germline gives CDR1 KGHDR, CDR2 SFDVKD. This CDR3 region has 15 residues. V shed 7 bases and J 1 base; nucleotides not matched to a gene: 4. The CDR3 coding sequence is TGTGCCACCAGGACCGGGACAGGGAACACCGGGGAGCTGTTTTTT. Translated, it gives CATRTGTGNTGELFF.

The gene calls are TRBV5-1 and TRBJ1-6, with unresolved D. V was cut by 0 bases and J by 0 bases, with 13 bases left in between. CDR1 and CDR2 from the germline V gene are SGHRS and YFSETQ. CDR3 length equals 18 residues. The CDR3 sequence is CASSLVVSPLSYNSPLHF. CDR3 DNA sequence: TGCGCCAGCAGCTTGGTGGTATCTCCACTCTCCTATAATTCACCCCTCCACTTT.

This chain uses TRBV27 with TRBJ1-3, with D uncertain. The germline CDR1 and CDR2 sequences are MNHEY and SMNVEV (reference sequence). The V end lost 0 bases, the J end lost 2 bases, and 17 bases lay between the germline ends. This CDR3 spans 18 amino acids. CDR3 in DNA: TGTGCCAGCAGTTTATCGAACCCCTCGACCGCGACTGGAAACACCATATATTTT. Translating it yields CASSLSNPSTATGNTIYF.

This clone is a singleton in its sample. The V and J genes are TRBV27 and TRBJ1-5; TRBD1 agrees at 10 bases. Germline V lookup: CDR1 MNHEY, CDR2 SMNVEV (reference sequence). V was pared by 5 bases and J by 2 bases, with 3 bases of the junction left unmatched. The CDR3 is 15 amino acids. CDR3 DNA: TGTGCCAGCAGTGACGGGACAGGGGGCAATCAGCCCCAGCATTTT. Translation: CASSDGTGGNQPQHF.

The chain uses TRBV5-1 and TRBJ1-2; the D is unclear. This CDR3 spans 15 amino acids. The germline gives CDR1 SGHRS, CDR2 YFSETQ. Trimming took 3 bases from V and 5 from J, leaving 17 bases between them. CDR3 DNA sequence: TGCGCCAGCAGCTGGGCGGGGTTGATCCCTTATGGCTACACCTTC. It is translated as CASSWAGLIPYGYTF.

V usage is TRBV2 and J usage is TRBJ2-7; D is ambiguous. Germline-derived CDR1 and CDR2 are SNHLY and FYNNEI. The CDR3 spans 13 residues. V was clipped by 6 bases and J by 5 bases, with 14 bases between them. This chain's CDR3 is CASRVRTFDEQYF. The CDR3 nucleotides read TGTGCCAGCAGGGTCAGGACCTTCGACGAGCAGTACTTC.

In the case of this clone: At one end the junction does not follow the germline gene, possibly because of a read error. Other DNA sequences in this sample translate to the same CDR3. The J gene is TRBJ2-2, the V gene TRBV5-1; D not resolved. Germline V CDR1 and CDR2: SGHRS, YFSETQ. The CDR3 contains 14 residues. The CDR3 nucleotides are TGCGCCAGCAGCTTGGCCGCGAATACCGGGGAGCTGTTTTTT. Translating gives CASSLAANTGELFF.

The chain has TRBV28 and TRBJ2-2; 8 nucleotides line up with TRBD1. Germline V lookup: CDR1 MDHEN, CDR2 SYDVKM. The CDR3 is 18 residues long. Trimming took 1 base from V and 2 from J; bases not matched to a gene: 9. The CDR3 nucleotides read TGTGCCAGCAGTTTATTCAACCGGGACAGGACCAACACCGGGGAGCTGTTTTTT. It codes for CASSLFNRDRTNTGELFF.